A single sample is the source of the 25 T cell receptor beta chains below, sequenced in a study of graft-versus-host responses after intestinal transplantation. Measured with immunoSEQ multiplex PCR; TCRdb has only the in-frame clones, and not every one. The data show about 8,200 clones, 30% seen once. The sample in question was alloreactive CD4+ T cells from a mixed lymphocyte reaction culture, obtained before intestinal transplant. The subset here: CFSE-low proliferating T cells sorted from approximately 6-day pre-transplant mixed lymphocyte reaction (GvH or HvG direction). These TCRs come from a human patient who received an intestinal transplant.

The chain combines TRBV27 with TRBJ2-7; no clear D. The CDR3 runs 14 residues. The germline CDR1 and CDR2 sequences are MNHEY and SMNVEV (reference sequence). Trimming pared 5 bases from V and 2 bases from J, leaving 13 bases between. The CDR3 bases are TGTGCCAGCAGTGGCTCCGATTCTGCCTACGAGCAGTACTTC. Protein sequence: CASSGSDSAYEQYF.

The chain has TRBV2 and TRBJ2-2; TRBD2 agrees at 10 bases. The junction had 9 bases not matched to a gene; V was cut back by 8 bases and J by 6 bases. This CDR3 is 15 amino acids long. Germline lookup yields CDR1 SNHLY and CDR2 FYNNEI. The CDR3 DNA reads as TGTGCCAGCGTCTCTAGCGGGAGTTCCGCCGGGGAGCTGTTTTTT. Protein: CASVSSGSSAGELFF.

By proportion, this clone is medium-sized (0.01 to 0.1%). The gene calls are TRBV28 and TRBJ2-7; TRBD1 aligns across 8 bases. This CDR3 comprises 13 residues. Germline assignment: CDR1 MDHEN and CDR2 SYDVKM. The trim removed 6 bases at V and 1 base at J, leaving 2 bases unmatched. CDR3 loop: CASRRTGSYEQYF. Here the CDR3 DNA reads TGTGCCAGCAGGCGGACAGGGTCCTACGAGCAGTACTTC. The variable domain in full, completed from reference TRBV28 and TRBJ2-7, reads DVKVTQSSRYLVKRTGEKVFLECVQDMDHENMFWYRQDPGLGLRLIYFSYDVKMKEKGDIPEGYSVSREKKERFSLILESASTNQTSMYLCASRRTGSYEQYFGPGTRLTVT.

The CDR3 region is CASSFTGGLFSEQFF. The CDR3 coding sequence is TGTGCCAGCAGTTTCACAGGGGGCCTCTTCTCTGAGCAGTTCTTC. The V and J genes are TRBV27 and TRBJ2-1; TRBD1 matches 9 bases. The CDR3 has 15 residues. The V gene end was trimmed by 3 bases and the J gene end by 9 bases; junction bases not matched to a gene: 9. Looked up from germline, CDR1 is MNHEY and CDR2 is SMNVEV (reference sequence).

This chain's CDR3 is CASSGQGFQNIQYF. CDR3 DNA: TGTGCCAGCAGCGGACAGGGGTTCCAAAACATTCAGTACTTC. The chain recombines TRBV9 with TRBJ2-4, with 8 bases matching TRBD1. With V trimmed by 3 bases and J by 5 bases, 4 bases remained unmatched. Germline CDR1 reads SGDLS; CDR2 reads YYNGEE. The CDR3 has 14 residues.

The V and J genes are TRBV9 and TRBJ1-3, with unresolved D. The ends were cut back, 0 bases at V and 4 bases at J, with 5 bases in the middle. Germline V gene data show CDR1 as SGDLS and CDR2 as YYNGEE. The CDR3 contains 13 residues. CDR3: CASSVGQGNTIYF. Written as DNA, the CDR3 is TGTGCCAGCAGCGTAGGGCAGGGAAACACCATATATTTT. The full variable domain, rest sourced from reference TRBV9 and TRBJ1-3, is DSGVTQTPKHLITATGQRVTLRCSPRSGDLSVYWYQQSLDQGLQFLIQYYNGEERAKGNILERFSAQQFPDLHSELNLSSLELGDSALYFCASSVGQGNTIYFGEGSWLTVV.

The CDR3 sequence: CASSEARAGYGYTF. The CDR3 DNA reads as TGTGCCAGCAGTGAAGCCAGGGCTGGCTATGGCTACACCTTC. The chain employs TRBV6-1 and TRBJ1-2, with D perhaps matching TRBD1 (5 bases). The CDR3 runs to 14 residues. From germline, CDR1 is MNHNS and CDR2 SASEGT. Between the trimmed V and J ends, which lost 0 bases and 4 bases, there was a span of 9 bases.

This clone has just one count. The chain carries TRBV5-1 and TRBJ2-2, with 9 nucleotides matching TRBD2. Germline assignment: CDR1 SGHRS and CDR2 YFSETQ. This CDR3 has 16 residues. V was pared by 1 base and J by 4 bases, with 5 bases of the junction left unmatched. This CDR3 is CASSLWREGFTGELFF. CDR3 bases: TGCGCCAGCAGCTTGTGGCGGGAGGGATTCACCGGGGAGCTGTTTTTT.

Only a few counts were recorded for this clone. V and J are TRBV5-1 and TRBJ2-3; 8 bases fit TRBD2. V lost 2 bases, J lost 1 base, and 0 bases stayed unmatched. Looked up from germline, CDR1 is SGHRS and CDR2 is YFSETQ. This CDR3 is built from 14 residues. The chain's CDR3 is CASSLAGGTDTQYF. In DNA, the CDR3 is TGCGCCAGCAGCTTAGCGGGGGGCACAGATACGCAGTATTTT.

This clone was seen a handful of times. This chain links TRBV5-8 with TRBJ1-3; 7 nucleotides line up with TRBD1. The CDR3 has 15 residues. The trim removed 4 bases at V and 3 bases at J, leaving 7 bases unmatched. Germline V gene lookup returns CDR1 SGHTS and CDR2 YDEGEE. The CDR3 bases are TGTGCCAGCAGCGTACCGGGACAGAGTGGAAACACCATATATTTT. Translation: CASSVPGQSGNTIYF.

This clone was observed a few times. The chain employs TRBV2 and TRBJ2-7; the D is unclear. V lost 2 bases to trimming and J lost 2 bases, with 10 bases between them. There are 14 residues in the CDR3. Per the germline V gene, CDR1 is SNHLY and CDR2 is FYNNEI. This chain's CDR3 is CASSERRLPYEQYF. In DNA form, the CDR3 reads TGTGCCAGCAGTGAAAGGCGGTTACCCTACGAGCAGTACTTC.

Within the sample, this clone is medium-sized (0.01 to 0.1%). This chain uses TRBV18 with TRBJ1-6, with D tentatively TRBD1 (6 bases). With 3 bases removed from V and 7 bases from J, the gap between germline ends came to 7 bases. The CDR3 extends over 13 amino acids. CDR1 and CDR2 from the germline V gene are KGHSH and LQKENI. DNA of the CDR3: TGTGCCAGCTCACCGACAGGAAATTCACCCCTCCACTTT. Residues: CASSPTGNSPLHF.

This chain links TRBV6-6 with TRBJ2-7, with 7 positions matching TRBD1. The CDR3 has 15 amino acids. V shed 6 bases, J shed 4 bases, and the junction held 12 bases outside the gene matches. Germline CDR1 is MNHNY and CDR2 is SVGAGI (reference sequence). CDR3 DNA: TGTGCCAGCAGAAGAATATGGGACAGTACATACGAGCAGTACTTC. Translation: CASRRIWDSTYEQYF.

J is TRBJ1-1 and V is TRBV27; 8 bases agree with TRBD1. Germline CDR1 MNHEY, CDR2 SMNVEV (reference sequence). This CDR3 has 14 amino acids. Trimming at V came to 5 bases and at J to 5 bases, leaving 7 bases not matched to a gene. In DNA, the CDR3 is TGTGCCAGCAGTACTCACAGGGGGAGGACTGAAGCTTTCTTT. Its translation: CASSTHRGRTEAFF.

The V gene is TRBV5-1, the J gene TRBJ1-1; 9 positions match TRBD1. Trimming cost V 2 bases and J 3 bases; bases outside gene matches: 2. CDR3 length equals 14 residues. Germline CDR1 SGHRS, CDR2 YFSETQ. The CDR3 spells CASSFRTGDTEAFF. CDR3 DNA sequence: TGCGCCAGCAGCTTTCGGACAGGGGACACTGAAGCTTTCTTT.

In its sample, this clone is medium-sized (0.01 to 0.1%). The chain has TRBV5-1 and TRBJ2-6; 8 bases match TRBD1. CDR3 length: 18 residues. Germline CDR1 is SGHRS and CDR2 is YFSETQ. V dropped 3 bases and J dropped 0; count of bases not matched to a gene: 8. The CDR3 bases are TGCGCCAGCAGCTCACAGGGGGTACTCATCTCTGGGGCCAACGTCCTGACTTTC. Encoded protein: CASSSQGVLISGANVLTF.

The chain recombines TRBV19 with TRBJ2-4; D possibly corresponds to TRBD2 (5 bases). The CDR3 consists of 13 residues. Between the trimmed V and J ends, which lost 3 bases and 12 bases, there was a span of 15 bases. CDR1 and CDR2 (germline): LNHDA, SQIVND (reference sequence). CDR3 DNA: TGTGCCAGTAGTATTTCTCGGGGTCCAAATCAGTACTTC. Its translation: CASSISRGPNQYF.

This rearrangement joins TRBV5-4 to TRBJ2-3, with 12 bases aligning to TRBD2. The junction had 5 bases not matched to a gene; V was cut back by 4 bases and J by 2 bases. The germline V gene has CDR1 SGHNT and CDR2 YYREEE (reference sequence). The CDR3 loop spans 16 amino acids. CDR3 DNA sequence: TGTGCCAGCAGCCTAAGACTAGCGGGGGTCACAGATACGCAGTATTTT. This sequence encodes CASSLRLAGVTDTQYF. Full variable domain (missing parts from reference TRBV5-4 and TRBJ2-3): ETGVTQSPTHLIKTRGQQVTLRCSSQSGHNTVSWYQQALGQGPQFIFQYYREEENGRGNFPPRFSGLQFPNYSSELNVNALELDDSALYLCASSLRLAGVTDTQYFGPGTRLTVL.

The chain couples TRBV5-1 to TRBJ1-5; D gene unclear. Germline V lookup: CDR1 SGHRS, CDR2 YFSETQ. The length of the CDR3 is 16 residues. V lost 1 base and J 2 bases, leaving 13 bases between the germline ends. CDR3 amino acids: CASSLFGPRRNQPQHF. The CDR3 coding sequence is TGCGCCAGCAGCTTGTTCGGTCCTAGGCGCAATCAGCCCCAGCATTTT.

Details on this clone: Relative to the germline gene, one junction end is altered; a read error may explain this. The chain carries TRBV4-1 and TRBJ2-1; TRBD2 might be the D (7 bases). The length of the CDR3 is 15 residues. Germline lookup yields CDR1 MGHRA and CDR2 YSYEKL. CDR3 DNA sequence: TGCGCCAGCAGACAAGATTGGGGGGGCACAGATGAGCAGTTCTTC. Translation: CASRQDWGGTDEQFF.

This clone appeared a few times. This chain connects TRBV5-1 to TRBJ2-1; D gene uncertain. CDR3 length: 14 residues. CDR1 is SGHRS, CDR2 YFSETQ, per germline. Trimming took 0 bases from V and 7 from J, leaving 11 bases between them. The CDR3 loop is CASSLGLEVNEQFF. In DNA, the CDR3 is TGCGCCAGCAGCTTGGGGCTAGAGGTAAATGAGCAGTTCTTC.

This clone rates as medium-sized. This chain uses TRBV28 with TRBJ2-7; no firm D call. The CDR3 runs 13 residues. The germline CDR1 and CDR2 sequences are MDHEN and SYDVKM. The V and J ends lost 7 bases and 4 bases respectively, with 14 bases between them. This CDR3 is CASIESSAYEQYF. CDR3 bases: TGTGCCAGCATTGAATCCAGCGCGTACGAGCAGTACTTC.

This clone was observed a few times. This chain uses TRBV5-1 with TRBJ1-2; D is uncertain. The germline CDR1 and CDR2 sequences are SGHRS and YFSETQ. CDR3 size: 13 residues. Deletions cut 5 bases from V and 4 bases from J, with 12 bases between. The CDR3 nucleotides are TGCGCCAGCAGTCCCGGGTCCTCCTATGGCTACACCTTC. Translating gives CASSPGSSYGYTF.

This clone is medium-sized (0.01 to 0.1%). The chain uses TRBV6-5 and TRBJ1-1; perhaps TRBD1 as D (5 bases). The germline V and J ends were trimmed by 6 bases and 8 bases, with 10 bases remaining between them. Germline CDR1 MNHEY, CDR2 SVGAGI. The CDR3 sequence is 11 residues long. Here the CDR3 reads CASSRGAEAFF. In nucleotides, the CDR3 is TGTGCCAGCAGCCGTGGGGCAGAAGCTTTCTTT.

V usage is TRBV6-9 and J usage is TRBJ2-2, with D tentatively TRBD2 (6 bases). The ends were cut back, 7 bases at V and 4 bases at J, with 16 bases in the middle. CDR3 length: 15 amino acids. Germline lookup yields CDR1 MNHGY and CDR2 SVAAGI. Written as DNA, the CDR3 is TGTGCCAGCACCAAACCCTGGGGAGGCACCGGGGAGCTGTTTTTT. This gives the protein CASTKPWGGTGELFF.